This T cell receptor beta chain was recovered during a study of T cell responses to AZD1222 COVID-19 vaccine. Study-wide results and limits: Once two AZD1222 doses were given, Spike-specific TCR breadth and depth went up. Possibly, clonal diversity was underestimated; donors were largely white British and included more females. Unmutated regions of variants are reportedly targeted by nearly half of spike-specific TCRs. Vaccine-associated CD4 TCRs ranged over spike, dominating at 160-218 and 743-854.

The CDR3 is 17 residues long. V lost 5 bases, J lost 0 bases, and 17 bases lay in between. Germline lookup yields CDR1 SGHTA and CDR2 FQGNSA. About this clone itself: Its antigen is not known.

The repertoire was sequenced with immunoSEQ multiplex PCR; TCRdb's copy has only in-frame clones and lacks some. This table holds approximately 150,000 clones, roughly nine tenths found once. The chain links TRBV7-2 to TRBJ2-1, with D possibly TRBD2 on 5 matching bases. This sample comprised peripheral blood, obtained on day 0 of AZD1222 vaccination. The sequence came from an adult in good health. CDR3 DNA sequence: TGTGCCAGCAGCATCGGAGGTGGGCAAAGCTCCTACAATGAGCAGTTCTTC. Translating gives CASSIGGGQSSYNEQFF.